The clone carrying this TCR beta chain was counted ten times or more. The antigen remains unidentified. The data are from a study of identical twins. The study, taken as a whole, reports: Weaker excess twin sharing was observed in beta out-of-frame sequences.

A universal primer binding site was introduced by template switching. The final cDNA contained unique molecular identifiers. TCRdb called the 5' RACE reads again in MiXCR, with one record for every CDR3 protein. The data show about 920,000 distinct CDR3 sequences, approximately 13% seen once. J was trimmed by 7 bases and V by 4 bases; bases with no gene match: 6. CDR1 and CDR2 from the germline V gene are SGHVS and FQNEAQ. This CDR3 region has 15 residues. The same specimen was also included in a second study, on yellow fever vaccine responses in identical twins.

The rearrangement links TRBV7-8 to TRBJ2-2; 10 bases match TRBD1. Material: PBMCs. This sequence originates from a woman aged 18-30 years in good health. In DNA, the CDR3 is TGTGCCAGCAGCTATTTGACAGGGGGCTTCGGGGAGCTGTTTTTT. Protein product: CASSYLTGGFGELFF.